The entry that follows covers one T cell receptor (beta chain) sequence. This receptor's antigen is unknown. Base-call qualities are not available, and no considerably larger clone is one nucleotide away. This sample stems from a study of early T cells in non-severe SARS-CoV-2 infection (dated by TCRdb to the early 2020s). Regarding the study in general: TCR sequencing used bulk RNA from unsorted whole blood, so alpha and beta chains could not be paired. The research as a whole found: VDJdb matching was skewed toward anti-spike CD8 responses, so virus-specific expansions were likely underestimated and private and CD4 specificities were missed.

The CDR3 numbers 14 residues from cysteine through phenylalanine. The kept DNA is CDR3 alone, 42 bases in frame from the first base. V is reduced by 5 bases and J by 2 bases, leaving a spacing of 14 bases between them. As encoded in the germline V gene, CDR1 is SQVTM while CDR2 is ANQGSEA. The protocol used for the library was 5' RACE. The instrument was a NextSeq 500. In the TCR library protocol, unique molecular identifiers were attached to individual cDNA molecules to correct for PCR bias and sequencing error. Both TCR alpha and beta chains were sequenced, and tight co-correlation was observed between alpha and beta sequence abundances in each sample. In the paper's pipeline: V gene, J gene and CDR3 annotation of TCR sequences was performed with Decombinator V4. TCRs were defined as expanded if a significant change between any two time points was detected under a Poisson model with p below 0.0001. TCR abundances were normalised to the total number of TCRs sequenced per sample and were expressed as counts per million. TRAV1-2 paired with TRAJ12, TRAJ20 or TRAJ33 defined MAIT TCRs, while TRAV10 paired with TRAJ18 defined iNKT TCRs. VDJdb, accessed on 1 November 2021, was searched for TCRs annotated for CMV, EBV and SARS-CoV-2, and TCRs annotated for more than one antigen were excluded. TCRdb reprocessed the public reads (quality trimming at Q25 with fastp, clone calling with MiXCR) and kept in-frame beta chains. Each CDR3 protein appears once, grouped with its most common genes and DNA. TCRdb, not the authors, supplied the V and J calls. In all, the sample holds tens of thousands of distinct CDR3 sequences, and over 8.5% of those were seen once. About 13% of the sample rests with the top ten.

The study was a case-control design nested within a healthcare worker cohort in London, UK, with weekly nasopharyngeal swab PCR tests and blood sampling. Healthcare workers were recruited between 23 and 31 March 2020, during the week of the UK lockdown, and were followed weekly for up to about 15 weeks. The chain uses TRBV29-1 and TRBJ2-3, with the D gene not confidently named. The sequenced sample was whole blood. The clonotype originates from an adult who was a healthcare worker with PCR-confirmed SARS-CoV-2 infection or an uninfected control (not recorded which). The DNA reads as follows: TGCAGCGTTTTAGGGCAGATGAACACAGATACGCAGTATTTT. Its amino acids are CSVLGQMNTDTQYF.